This passage covers 30 T cell receptor beta chains from one sample sequenced in a study of shared clonotypes between healthy human individuals. Some clones are missing from TCRdb's copy, which holds only in-frame ones; the method was immunoSEQ multiplex PCR. Of around 2.3 million clones in the sample, approximately 95% were seen once. The sequenced material came from naive CD4+ T cells sorted from blood. The subset: CD45RA+ positively selected. These receptors were obtained from a man in his late teens or twenties in good health.

For the CDR3, the DNA is TGTGCAAGCGGCCCACAGGGTCCGGAGACCCAGTACTTC. Amino acid sequence: CASGPQGPETQYF. The chain links TRBV7-6 to TRBJ2-5; a weak D match, TRBD1 (6 bases). CDR1 is SGHVS, CDR2 FNYEAQ, per germline. This CDR3 contains 13 residues.

For this clone: One junction end does not reproduce the germline sequence, and a read error may be involved. The chain links TRBV6-1 to TRBJ2-3; D is undetermined. Germline V gene sequence: CDR1 MNHNS, CDR2 SASEGT. The CDR3 runs 15 residues. In nucleotides, the CDR3 is TGTGCCGGCAGTGAATGGGATAGGAGCACAGATACGCAGTATTTT. Translating it yields CAGSEWDRSTDTQYF.

The V gene is TRBV6-1, the J gene TRBJ2-6; D is undetermined. This CDR3 region has 14 residues. The germline gives CDR1 MNHNS, CDR2 SASEGT. Trimming cost V 7 bases and J 4 bases, with 11 bases left between them. CDR3 DNA: TGTGCCAGCATTGGTGGCCCCGGGGCCAACGTCCTGACTTTC. Its translation is CASIGGPGANVLTF.

The chain couples TRBV2 to TRBJ2-7; unclear D gene. Trimming shortened V by 5 bases and J by 3 bases, and 8 bases separated the two germline ends. The CDR3 has 12 amino acids. The germline V gene encodes CDR1 SNHLY and CDR2 FYNNEI. CDR3 DNA: TGTGCCAGCAGTTCACGCCACTACGAGCAGTACTTC. Its protein is CASSSRHYEQYF.

Note on this clone: Distinct nucleotide sequences in the sample also encode this CDR3. The CDR3 DNA reads TGTGCCAGCAGCCGTGAAGGGAGCTATGGCTACACCTTC. Translating it yields CASSREGSYGYTF. V usage is TRBV7-9 and J usage is TRBJ1-2; no clear D gene. Germline CDR1 SEHNR, CDR2 FQNEAQ (reference sequence). The CDR3 has 13 amino acids. Trimming left V 5 bases short and J 4 bases short, with 11 bases between.

This sequence joins TRBV18 and TRBJ2-5, with D possibly matching TRBD2 (6 bases). The CDR3 length is 15 residues. Germline lookup yields CDR1 KGHSH and CDR2 LQKENI. V shed 1 base and J shed 1 base, with 10 bases lying between them. This CDR3 is CASSPRGSGQETQYF. In DNA, the CDR3 is TGTGCCAGCTCACCACGGGGTAGCGGCCAAGAGACCCAGTACTTC.

V is TRBV5-1 and J is TRBJ1-3; D is unresolved. In germline, CDR1 is SGHRS, CDR2 YFSETQ. The CDR3 totals 19 residues. Trimming stripped 1 base from V and 0 bases from J, with 20 bases between. CDR3 amino acids: CASSLWLLGSSLSGNTIYF. As DNA, the CDR3 is TGCGCCAGCAGCTTGTGGTTATTGGGGTCCTCTCTCTCTGGAAACACCATATATTTT.

The rearrangement joins TRBV29-1 to TRBJ2-4; 8 nucleotides match TRBD1. The germline V gene encodes CDR1 SQVTM and CDR2 ANQGSEA. V lost 6 bases to trimming and J lost 6 bases; unmatched junction nucleotides: 10. CDR3 size: 14 residues. The CDR3 sequence is CSVVAGQGGNIQYF. CDR3 nucleotides: TGCAGCGTGGTGGCAGGACAGGGAGGAAACATTCAGTACTTC.

Notes on this clone: This sample includes further DNA sequences coding for the same CDR3. This chain links TRBV5-6 with TRBJ2-5; TRBD1 agrees at 8 bases. V shed 2 bases and J 4 bases; nucleotides not matched to a gene: 1. Looked up from germline, CDR1 is SGHDT and CDR2 is YYEEEE. CDR3 length equals 13 residues. The CDR3 coding sequence is TGTGCCAGCAGCTTTGGACAGGGAGAGACCCAGTACTTC. Residues: CASSFGQGETQYF.

The chain is built from TRBV6-5 and TRBJ2-7, with 9 bases lining up with TRBD1. Per germline, CDR1 MNHEY and CDR2 SVGAGI. The CDR3 has 15 residues. V shed 4 bases, J shed 5 bases, and the junction held 9 bases outside the gene matches. The CDR3 sequence is CASSWLGQGLNEQYF. The DNA for the CDR3 is TGTGCCAGCAGTTGGTTGGGACAGGGTCTCAACGAGCAGTACTTC.

The J gene is TRBJ2-2, the V gene TRBV27, with D perhaps TRBD2 (7 bases). V shed 5 bases and J shed 4 bases, with 11 bases lying between them. Germline V CDR1 and CDR2: MNHEY, SMNVEV (reference sequence). This CDR3 contains 14 residues. DNA for the CDR3: TGTGCCAGCAGTAAAAGGGGGGGCACCGGGGAGCTGTTTTTT. This codes for CASSKRGGTGELFF.

This rearrangement joins TRBV11-2 to TRBJ2-5; possible D gene TRBD2, 6 bases. CDR3 length: 13 residues. Trimming left V 2 bases short and J 7 bases short, with 11 bases between. Looked up from germline, CDR1 is SGHAT and CDR2 is FQNNGV. CDR3 region: CASSLQLGGTQYF. Here the CDR3 DNA reads TGTGCCAGCAGCTTACAGTTGGGGGGGACCCAGTACTTC.

This clone has more than one count but fewer than ten. In the same sample, other DNA sequences code for this CDR3. The chain uses TRBV5-1 and TRBJ2-7; D call uncertain. Germline V gene data show CDR1 as SGHRS and CDR2 as YFSETQ. Trimming stripped 4 bases from V and 0 bases from J, with 2 bases between. CDR3 length equals 11 residues. CDR3 sequence (DNA): TGCGCCAGCAGCGACTCCTACGAGCAGTACTTC. Translation: CASSDSYEQYF. Looking up the rest from reference TRBV5-1 and TRBJ2-7 gives the full variable domain: KAGVTQTPRYLIKTRGQQVTLSCSPISGHRSVSWYQQTPGQGLQFLFEYFSETQRNKGNFPGRFSGRQFSNSRSEMNVSTLELGDSALYLCASSDSYEQYFGPGTRLTVT.

V gene TRBV6-6 combines with J gene TRBJ2-7; 9 bases align to TRBD2. V lost 2 bases, J lost 4 bases, and 9 bases stayed unmatched. The germline V gene has CDR1 MNHNY and CDR2 SVGAGI (reference sequence). The CDR3 contains 16 residues. The CDR3 DNA sequence: TGTGCCAGCAGTTACCGCGGGGGGGGTTCGCCATACGAGCAGTACTTC. Encoded protein: CASSYRGGGSPYEQYF.

About this clone itself: In the same sample, other DNA sequences code for this CDR3. The CDR3 loop is CASSPGLAEETQYF. As DNA, the CDR3 is TGTGCCAGCTCACCGGGACTAGCGGAAGAGACCCAGTACTTC. The genes are TRBV18 and TRBJ2-5; 11 bases are a match to TRBD2. Per germline, CDR1 KGHSH and CDR2 LQKENI. V dropped 3 bases and J dropped 3; count of bases not matched to a gene: 0. This CDR3 is built from 14 residues. Full variable domain (missing parts from reference TRBV18 and TRBJ2-5): NAGVMQNPRHLVRRRGQEARLRCSPMKGHSHVYWYRQLPEEGLKFMVYLQKENIIDESGMPKERFSAEFPKEGPSILRIQQVVRGDSAAYFCASSPGLAEETQYFGPGTRLLVL.

The CDR3 nucleotides read TGCGCCAGCAGCTTGGCTAGCGGGATTGAGACCCAGTACTTC. The encoded protein is CASSLASGIETQYF. The chain is built from TRBV5-1 and TRBJ2-5; 9 nucleotides line up with TRBD2. CDR3 length: 14 amino acids. Germline V CDR1 and CDR2: SGHRS, YFSETQ. The trim removed 0 bases at V and 5 bases at J, leaving 2 bases unmatched. The whole variable domain, remainder taken from reference TRBV5-1 and TRBJ2-5, is KAGVTQTPRYLIKTRGQQVTLSCSPISGHRSVSWYQQTPGQGLQFLFEYFSETQRNKGNFPGRFSGRQFSNSRSEMNVSTLELGDSALYLCASSLASGIETQYFGPGTRLLVL.

CDR3 loop: CASSFGLNSPLHF. Written as DNA, the CDR3 is TGTGCCAGCAGCTTCGGACTGAATTCACCCCTCCACTTT. The chain combines TRBV11-2 with TRBJ1-6; unclear D gene. Germline V CDR1 and CDR2: SGHAT, FQNNGV. CDR3 size: 13 residues. Trimming removed 3 bases at V and 7 bases at J, with 7 bases between. Drawing the rest from reference TRBV11-2 and TRBJ1-6, the complete variable domain is EAGVAQSPRYKIIEKRQSVAFWCNPISGHATLYWYQQILGQGPKLLIQFQNNGVVDDSQLPKDRFSAERLKGVDSTLKIQPAKLEDSAVYLCASSFGLNSPLHFGNGTRLTVT.

This chain joins TRBV14 and TRBJ2-1; D may be TRBD2 (6 bases). This CDR3 comprises 15 residues. V shed 0 bases and J shed 4 bases, with 10 bases lying between them. Germline V gives CDR1 SGHDN, CDR2 FVKESK. In DNA, the CDR3 is TGTGCCAGCAGCCAAGAGGGAGGCTATTACAATGAGCAGTTCTTC. Its translation is CASSQEGGYYNEQFF.

The rearrangement uses TRBV28 and TRBJ2-7; 11 bases are a match to TRBD1. V lost 3 bases, J lost 3 bases, and 16 bases stayed unmatched. The CDR3 has 19 residues. From germline, CDR1 is MDHEN and CDR2 SYDVKM. The CDR3 sequence is CASSFLWADSGTGGYEQYF. The CDR3 DNA is TGTGCCAGCAGTTTCCTCTGGGCCGACTCCGGGACAGGGGGCTACGAGCAGTACTTC. Full variable domain (missing parts from reference TRBV28 and TRBJ2-7): DVKVTQSSRYLVKRTGEKVFLECVQDMDHENMFWYRQDPGLGLRLIYFSYDVKMKEKGDIPEGYSVSREKKERFSLILESASTNQTSMYLCASSFLWADSGTGGYEQYFGPGTRLTVT.

The chain recombines TRBV27 with TRBJ1-2, with D uncertain. The CDR3 spans 18 residues. Germline CDR1 is MNHEY and CDR2 is SMNVEV (reference sequence). Trimming pared 6 bases from V and 5 bases from J, leaving 28 bases between. The CDR3 DNA reads as TGTGCCAGCAGAGTCGTGGGCCAGAGCGAAACGTATCCATATGGCTACACCTTC. Protein: CASRVVGQSETYPYGYTF.

This chain connects TRBV30 to TRBJ2-7; no clear D. CDR3 length: 11 amino acids. The germline V and J ends were trimmed by 2 bases and 2 bases, with 4 bases remaining between them. The V gene's germline CDR1 is GTSNPN and CDR2 SVGIG (reference sequence). The CDR3 sequence is CAWSTPYEQYF. CDR3 sequence (DNA): TGTGCCTGGAGTACTCCCTACGAGCAGTACTTC.

This clone was seen only once. The chain couples TRBV2 to TRBJ2-3, with 8 bases fitting TRBD1. Trimming cost V 7 bases and J 0 bases; bases outside gene matches: 6. This CDR3 comprises 15 residues. In germline, CDR1 is SNHLY, CDR2 FYNNEI. CDR3 sequence reads: CASIWDRSSTDTQYF. CDR3 coding DNA: TGTGCCAGCATTTGGGACAGGAGTAGCACAGATACGCAGTATTTT.

This clone has only one observation. V usage is TRBV7-9 and J usage is TRBJ2-7, with 8 bases identical to TRBD1. This CDR3 is built from 17 residues. V lost 5 bases and J lost 1; bases outside the gene matches: 13. The germline V gene encodes CDR1 SEHNR and CDR2 FQNEAQ (reference sequence). CDR3 coding DNA: TGTGCCAGCAGCCCAACCACTATACAGGGGGGTTCCTACGAGCAGTACTTC. Protein: CASSPTTIQGGSYEQYF. Full variable domain (outside the CDR3, taken from reference TRBV7-9 and TRBJ2-7): DTGVSQNPRHKITKRGQNVTFRCDPISEHNRLYWYRQTLGQGPEFLTYFQNEAQLEKSRLLSDRFSAERPKGSFSTLEIQRTEQGDSAMYLCASSPTTIQGGSYEQYFGPGTRLTVT.

The V and J genes are TRBV6-5 and TRBJ2-2; tentative D call: TRBD1 (5 bases). The CDR3 totals 14 residues. The V end was cut by 5 bases, the J end by 1 base, with 8 bases between. Germline V gene lookup returns CDR1 MNHEY and CDR2 SVGAGI. For the CDR3, the DNA is TGTGCCAGCAGTCCAGACAGGAACACCGGGGAGCTGTTTTTT. Translating gives CASSPDRNTGELFF.

The genes are TRBV10-2 and TRBJ2-7; D may correspond to TRBD1 or TRBD2 (5 bases each). Trimming cost V 0 bases and J 6 bases, with 9 bases left between them. The CDR3 covers 13 residues. Germline V gene sequence: CDR1 WSHSY, CDR2 SAAADI. CDR3 amino acids: CASSESIGTEQYF. The CDR3 bases are TGCGCCAGCAGTGAGTCGATCGGGACCGAGCAGTACTTC.

The chain couples TRBV7-9 to TRBJ2-3, with D perhaps TRBD2 (5 bases). CDR1 is SEHNR, CDR2 FQNEAQ, per germline (reference sequence). This CDR3 is 13 amino acids long. V was clipped by 3 bases and J by 5 bases, with 9 bases between them. Written as DNA, the CDR3 is TGTGCCAGCAGCTTGCGACGGGAAGATACGCAGTATTTT. Protein product: CASSLRREDTQYF.

This rearrangement joins TRBV28 to TRBJ2-7, with D possibly called TRBD1 or TRBD2 (5 bases each). Trimming shortened V by 2 bases and J by 9 bases, and 20 bases separated the two germline ends. The CDR3 is 15 residues long. Germline CDR1 is MDHEN and CDR2 is SYDVKM. In nucleotides, the CDR3 is TGTGCCAGCAGTTTACGGACGGGCTCCTATGGGGGGCAGTACTTC. Translated, it gives CASSLRTGSYGGQYF.

The chain is built from TRBV6-5 and TRBJ2-7; D is unresolved. Germline-derived CDR1 and CDR2 are MNHEY and SVGAGI. The CDR3 loop spans 14 amino acids. The V and J ends lost 3 bases and 7 bases respectively, with 16 bases between them. The chain's CDR3 is CASSYLTLGGEQYF. The CDR3 coding sequence is TGTGCCAGCAGTTATTTGACTCTCGGTGGAGAGCAGTACTTC.

With regard to this clone: Additional DNA sequences in this sample encode the identical CDR3. The rearrangement uses TRBV11-2 and TRBJ2-3; a possible D gene is TRBD2 (5 bases). Germline CDR1 is SGHAT and CDR2 is FQNNGV. This CDR3 is built from 13 residues. Trimming removed 1 base from V and 3 bases from J, with 5 bases in between. The CDR3 DNA reads as TGTGCCAGCAGCTTAGCGGGAACAGATACGCAGTATTTT. It yields the protein CASSLAGTDTQYF. The complete variable domain, with remaining parts taken from reference TRBV11-2 and TRBJ2-3, reads EAGVAQSPRYKIIEKRQSVAFWCNPISGHATLYWYQQILGQGPKLLIQFQNNGVVDDSQLPKDRFSAERLKGVDSTLKIQPAKLEDSAVYLCASSLAGTDTQYFGPGTRLTVL.

CDR3 region: CAWSTGQGGGGYTF. The DNA for the CDR3 is TGTGCCTGGAGTACCGGGCAGGGGGGAGGTGGCTACACCTTC. This chain uses TRBV30 with TRBJ1-2, with 7 positions matching TRBD1. The CDR3 is 14 amino acids. Germline CDR1 and CDR2: GTSNPN and SVGIG (reference sequence). Germline trimming cut 2 bases from V and 7 bases from J; bases unmatched to any gene: 10.